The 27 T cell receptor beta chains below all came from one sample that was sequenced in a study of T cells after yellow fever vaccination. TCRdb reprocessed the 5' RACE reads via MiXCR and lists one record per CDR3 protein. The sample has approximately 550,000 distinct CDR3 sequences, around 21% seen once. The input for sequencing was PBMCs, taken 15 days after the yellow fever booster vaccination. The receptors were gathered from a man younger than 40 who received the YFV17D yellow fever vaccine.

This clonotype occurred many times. The CDR3 nucleotides read TGTGCCAGCAGTTTACGAGGGGGCGGGGAGACCCAGTACTTC. This encodes CASSLRGGGETQYF. The chain couples TRBV12-3 or TRBV12-4 to TRBJ2-5; TRBD1 agrees at 7 bases. There are 14 residues in the CDR3. The V and J ends lost 2 bases and 5 bases, in that order; junction bases with no gene match: 5.

The CDR3 loop is CASSPPGLAGGPSYETQYF. CDR3 bases: TGTGCCAGCAGTCCCCCTGGGCTAGCGGGAGGGCCGTCTTATGAGACCCAGTACTTC. V and J are TRBV6-1 and TRBJ2-5, with 12 bases lining up with TRBD2. Germline CDR1 and CDR2: MNHNS and SASEGT. This CDR3 comprises 19 residues. With V trimmed by 5 bases and J by 5 bases, 18 bases remained unmatched.

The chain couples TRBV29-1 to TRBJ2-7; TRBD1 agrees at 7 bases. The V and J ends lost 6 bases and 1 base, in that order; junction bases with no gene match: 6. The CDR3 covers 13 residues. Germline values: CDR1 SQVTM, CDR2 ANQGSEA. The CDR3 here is CSVKWTGSYEQYF. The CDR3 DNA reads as TGCAGCGTGAAATGGACAGGATCCTACGAGCAGTACTTC.

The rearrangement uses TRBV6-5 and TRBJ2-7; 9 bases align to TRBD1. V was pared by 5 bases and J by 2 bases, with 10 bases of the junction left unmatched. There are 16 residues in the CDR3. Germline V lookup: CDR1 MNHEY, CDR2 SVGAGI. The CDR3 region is CASSQIRQGGAYEQYF. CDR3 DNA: TGTGCCAGCAGTCAAATAAGACAGGGGGGTGCCTACGAGCAGTACTTC.

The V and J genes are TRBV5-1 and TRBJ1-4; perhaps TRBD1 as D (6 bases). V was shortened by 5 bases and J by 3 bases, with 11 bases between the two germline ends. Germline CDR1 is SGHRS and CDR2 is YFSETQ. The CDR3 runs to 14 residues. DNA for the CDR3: TGCGCCAGCAGACCCGGGACATCTAATGAAAAACTGTTTTTT. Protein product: CASRPGTSNEKLFF.

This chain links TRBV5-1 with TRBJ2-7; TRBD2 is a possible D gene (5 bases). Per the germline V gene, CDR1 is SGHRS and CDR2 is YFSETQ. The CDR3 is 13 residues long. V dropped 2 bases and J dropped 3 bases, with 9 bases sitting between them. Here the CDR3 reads CASSFRTDYEQYF. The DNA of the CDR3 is TGCGCCAGCAGCTTCCGGACTGACTACGAGCAGTACTTC.

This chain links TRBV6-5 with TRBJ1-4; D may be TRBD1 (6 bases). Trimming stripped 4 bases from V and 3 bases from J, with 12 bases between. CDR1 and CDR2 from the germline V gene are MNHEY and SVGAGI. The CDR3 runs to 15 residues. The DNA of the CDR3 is TGTGCCAGCAGTTTACAGGGCCCCGCTAATGAAAAACTGTTTTTT. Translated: CASSLQGPANEKLFF.

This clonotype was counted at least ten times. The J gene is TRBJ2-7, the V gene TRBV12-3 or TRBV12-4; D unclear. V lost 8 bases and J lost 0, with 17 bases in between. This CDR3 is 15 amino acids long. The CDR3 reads CASAEVARASYEQYF. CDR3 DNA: TGTGCCAGCGCTGAAGTGGCAAGAGCCTCCTACGAGCAGTACTTC.

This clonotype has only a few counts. The CDR3 protein is CSATPMWEQFF. The CDR3 DNA reads TGCAGTGCCACCCCTATGTGGGAGCAGTTCTTC. The chain uses TRBV20-1 and TRBJ2-1; D unclear. The germline V and J ends were trimmed by 6 bases and 10 bases, with 13 bases remaining between them. The CDR3 loop spans 11 amino acids. Germline CDR1 and CDR2: DFQATT and SNEGSKA (reference sequence).

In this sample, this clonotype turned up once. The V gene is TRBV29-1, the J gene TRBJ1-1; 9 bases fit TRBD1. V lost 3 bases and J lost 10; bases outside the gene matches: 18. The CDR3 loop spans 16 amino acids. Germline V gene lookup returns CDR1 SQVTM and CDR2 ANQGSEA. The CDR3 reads CSVDLNGDREVDGAFF. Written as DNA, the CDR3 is TGCAGCGTTGACCTCAACGGGGACAGGGAGGTGGACGGAGCTTTCTTT.

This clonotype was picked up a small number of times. Here the CDR3 reads CASGSEIGSSYEQYF. The CDR3 DNA reads TGTGCCAGCGGGTCCGAGATCGGAAGCTCCTACGAGCAGTACTTC. J is TRBJ2-7 and V is TRBV2; D not certain. The V and J ends lost 8 bases and 0 bases respectively, with 17 bases between them. Germline V CDR1 and CDR2: SNHLY, FYNNEI. This CDR3 contains 15 residues. The variable domain in full, with the rest retrieved from reference TRBV2 and TRBJ2-7, is EPEVTQTPSHQVTQMGQEVILRCVPISNHLYFYWYRQILGQKVEFLVSFYNNEISEKSEIFDDQFSVERPDGSNFTLKIRSTKLEDSAMYFCASGSEIGSSYEQYFGPGTRLTVT.

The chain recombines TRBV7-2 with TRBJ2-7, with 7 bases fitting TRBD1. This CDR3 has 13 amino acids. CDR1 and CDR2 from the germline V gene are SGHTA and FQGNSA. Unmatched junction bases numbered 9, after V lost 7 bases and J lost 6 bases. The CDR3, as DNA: TGTGCCAGCACCGCGACAGGGACCAGCGAGCAGTACTTC. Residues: CASTATGTSEQYF.

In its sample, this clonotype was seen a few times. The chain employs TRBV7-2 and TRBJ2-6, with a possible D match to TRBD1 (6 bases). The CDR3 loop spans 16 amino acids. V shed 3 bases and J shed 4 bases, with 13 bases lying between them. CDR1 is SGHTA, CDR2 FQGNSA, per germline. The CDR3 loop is CASSLIGGPGANVLTF. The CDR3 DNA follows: TGTGCCAGCAGCTTGATAGGGGGACCAGGGGCCAACGTCCTGACTTTC.

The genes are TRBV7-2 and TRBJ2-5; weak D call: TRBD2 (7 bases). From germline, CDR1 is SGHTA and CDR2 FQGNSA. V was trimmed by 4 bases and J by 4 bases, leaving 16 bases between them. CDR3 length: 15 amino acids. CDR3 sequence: CASSSQGGARETQYF. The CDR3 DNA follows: TGTGCCAGCAGCTCCCAAGGGGGGGCGCGAGAGACCCAGTACTTC.

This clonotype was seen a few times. In DNA form, the CDR3 reads TGTGCCAGTAGTTCCCAGTTGGGCACTGAAGCTTTCTTT. Protein product: CASSSQLGTEAFF. This chain joins TRBV19 and TRBJ1-1, with no clear D. CDR1 and CDR2 from the germline V gene are LNHDA and SQIVND (reference sequence). There are 13 residues in the CDR3. Trimming left V 5 bases short and J 4 bases short, with 11 bases between.

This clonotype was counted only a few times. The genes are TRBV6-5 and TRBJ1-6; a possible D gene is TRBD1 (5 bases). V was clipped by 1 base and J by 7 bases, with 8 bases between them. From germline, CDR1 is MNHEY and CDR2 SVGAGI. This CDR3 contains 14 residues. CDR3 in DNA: TGTGCCAGCAGTTACTTGGGGGAAAATTCACCCCTCCACTTT. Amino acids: CASSYLGENSPLHF.

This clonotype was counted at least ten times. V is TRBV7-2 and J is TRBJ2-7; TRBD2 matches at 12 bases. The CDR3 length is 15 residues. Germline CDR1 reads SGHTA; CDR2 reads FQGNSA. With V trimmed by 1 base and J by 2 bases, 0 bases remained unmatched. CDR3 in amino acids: CASSLGTSGTYEQYF. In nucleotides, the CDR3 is TGTGCCAGCAGCTTAGGGACTAGCGGGACCTACGAGCAGTACTTC.

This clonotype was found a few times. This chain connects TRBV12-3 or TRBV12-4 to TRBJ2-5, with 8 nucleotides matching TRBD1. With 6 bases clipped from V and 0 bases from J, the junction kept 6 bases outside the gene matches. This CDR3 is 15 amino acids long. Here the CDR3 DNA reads TGTGCCAGCAGCCAGGGACAGGCTAACCAAGAGACCCAGTACTTC. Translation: CASSQGQANQETQYF.

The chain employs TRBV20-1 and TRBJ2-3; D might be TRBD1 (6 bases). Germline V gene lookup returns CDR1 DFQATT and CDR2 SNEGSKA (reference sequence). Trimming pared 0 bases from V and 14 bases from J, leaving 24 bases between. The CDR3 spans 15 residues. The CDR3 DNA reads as TGCAGTGCTAGAGATGCCGGGCTAGGGGGTAATCCGGGGTATTTT. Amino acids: CSARDAGLGGNPGYF.

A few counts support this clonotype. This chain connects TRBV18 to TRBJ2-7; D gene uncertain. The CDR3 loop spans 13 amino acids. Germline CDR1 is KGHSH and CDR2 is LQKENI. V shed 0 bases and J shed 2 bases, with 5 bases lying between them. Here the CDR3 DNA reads TGTGCCAGCTCACCACCGTCGGCCTACGAGCAGTACTTC. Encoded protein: CASSPPSAYEQYF.

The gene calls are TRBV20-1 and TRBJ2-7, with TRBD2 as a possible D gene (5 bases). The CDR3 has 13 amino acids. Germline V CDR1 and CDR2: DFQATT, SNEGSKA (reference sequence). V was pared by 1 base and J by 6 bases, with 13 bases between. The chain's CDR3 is CSARGSGKGEQYF. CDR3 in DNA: TGCAGTGCTAGAGGGTCCGGGAAGGGCGAGCAGTACTTC.

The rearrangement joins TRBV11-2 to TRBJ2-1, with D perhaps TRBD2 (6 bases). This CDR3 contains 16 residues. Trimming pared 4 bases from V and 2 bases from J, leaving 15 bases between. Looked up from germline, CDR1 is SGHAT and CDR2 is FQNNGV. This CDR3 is CASSSGRLVTYNEQFF. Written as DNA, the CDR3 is TGTGCCAGCAGCTCAGGGCGACTAGTAACCTACAATGAGCAGTTCTTC.

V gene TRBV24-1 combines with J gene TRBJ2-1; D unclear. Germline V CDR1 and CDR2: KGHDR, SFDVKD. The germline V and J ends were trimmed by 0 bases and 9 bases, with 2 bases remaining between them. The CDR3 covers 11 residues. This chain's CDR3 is CATSDLPEQFF. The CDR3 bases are TGTGCCACCAGTGATTTGCCTGAGCAGTTCTTC.

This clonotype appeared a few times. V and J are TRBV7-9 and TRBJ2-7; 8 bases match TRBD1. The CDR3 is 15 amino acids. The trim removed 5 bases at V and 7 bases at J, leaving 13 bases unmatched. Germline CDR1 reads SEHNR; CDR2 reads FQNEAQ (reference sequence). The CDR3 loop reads CASSPPGTGTGEQYF. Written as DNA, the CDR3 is TGTGCCAGCAGCCCTCCCGGGACAGGAACTGGGGAGCAGTACTTC. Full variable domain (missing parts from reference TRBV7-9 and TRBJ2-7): DTGVSQNPRHKITKRGQNVTFRCDPISEHNRLYWYRQTLGQGPEFLTYFQNEAQLEKSRLLSDRFSAERPKGSFSTLEIQRTEQGDSAMYLCASSPPGTGTGEQYFGPGTRLTVT.

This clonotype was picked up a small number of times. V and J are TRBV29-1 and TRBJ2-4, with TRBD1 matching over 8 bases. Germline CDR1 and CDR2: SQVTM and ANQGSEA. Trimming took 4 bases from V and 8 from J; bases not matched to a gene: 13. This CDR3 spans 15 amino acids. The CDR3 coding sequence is TGCAGCGTTGTACGGCAGGGGGCGGACAGGGACATTCAGTACTTC. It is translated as CSVVRQGADRDIQYF.

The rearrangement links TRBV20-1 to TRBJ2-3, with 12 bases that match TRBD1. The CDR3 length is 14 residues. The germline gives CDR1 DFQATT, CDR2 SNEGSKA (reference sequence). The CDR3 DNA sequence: TGCAGGGCATGGGGGGACAGGGGGCCAGATACGCAGTATTTT. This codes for CRAWGDRGPDTQYF.

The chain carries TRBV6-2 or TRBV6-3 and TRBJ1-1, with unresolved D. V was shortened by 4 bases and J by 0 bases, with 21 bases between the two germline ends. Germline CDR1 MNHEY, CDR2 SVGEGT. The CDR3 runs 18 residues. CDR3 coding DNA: TGTGCCAGCAGTTTCTCTGTCGTGGACGCGTATCTGAACACTGAAGCTTTCTTT. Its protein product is CASSFSVVDAYLNTEAFF.